The entry that follows covers one T cell receptor beta chain sequence. The target antigen is unknown. One entry per CDR3 protein, called by TCRdb with MiXCR from the 5' RACE reads. The sample comprises just under 65,000 distinct CDR3 sequences, 20% to 25% of which are singletons, and 2.5% to 3.5% rests with the top ten. The study's findings and limits: The TCR gene usage of tumor memory CD4+ T cells clustered together with blood and lymph node memory CD4+ cells and with lymph node naive CD4+ cells.

The sequence came from a female donor with breast cancer. The sequenced material came from memory CD4+ T cells sorted from a lymph node. Subset denoted: memory CD4+ T cells, CD4+CD45RO+CD25-.

The CDR3 reads CASSQSGVAISGANVLTF. DNA of the CDR3: TGTGCCAGCAGCCAATCAGGGGTTGCGATCTCTGGGGCCAACGTCCTGACTTTC. V is TRBV6-5 and J is TRBJ2-6, with a possible D match to TRBD1 (6 bases). This CDR3 has 18 amino acids. Germline V gene lookup returns CDR1 MNHEY and CDR2 SVGAGI. V gave up 6 bases and J gave up 0 bases, with 18 bases separating them.